This T cell receptor (beta chain) was documented in a study of beta chain features in type 1 diabetes. Study context: There was similarity between patients and healthy donors in age, gender and cell yields.

Sorting of CD4+ naive, central memory, regulatory and stem cell-like memory cells was performed via CD45RO/CCR7/CD25/CD127/CD95/CD27. Isolated RNA was reverse transcribed in full, so expressed TCRB transcripts were sequenced. Some clones are missing from TCRdb's copy, which holds only in-frame ones; the method was immunoSEQ multiplex PCR. The top ten clones hold about 0.02% of a sample with about 900,000 clones, around a sixth of them seen once. The sample holds a few counts of this clone. Looked up from germline, CDR1 is SQVTM and CDR2 is ANQGSEA. Deletions cut 4 bases from V and 0 bases from J, with 7 bases between. The CDR3 runs to 13 residues.

The sequencing input was naive CD4+ T cells from blood. The sequence was obtained from a woman younger than 35 in good health. The rearrangement links TRBV29-1 to TRBJ1-5; maybe TRBD1 (5 bases). CDR3 sequence reads: CSVGGGSNQPQHF. CDR3 in DNA: TGCAGCGTTGGCGGGGGTAGCAATCAGCCCCAGCATTTT.